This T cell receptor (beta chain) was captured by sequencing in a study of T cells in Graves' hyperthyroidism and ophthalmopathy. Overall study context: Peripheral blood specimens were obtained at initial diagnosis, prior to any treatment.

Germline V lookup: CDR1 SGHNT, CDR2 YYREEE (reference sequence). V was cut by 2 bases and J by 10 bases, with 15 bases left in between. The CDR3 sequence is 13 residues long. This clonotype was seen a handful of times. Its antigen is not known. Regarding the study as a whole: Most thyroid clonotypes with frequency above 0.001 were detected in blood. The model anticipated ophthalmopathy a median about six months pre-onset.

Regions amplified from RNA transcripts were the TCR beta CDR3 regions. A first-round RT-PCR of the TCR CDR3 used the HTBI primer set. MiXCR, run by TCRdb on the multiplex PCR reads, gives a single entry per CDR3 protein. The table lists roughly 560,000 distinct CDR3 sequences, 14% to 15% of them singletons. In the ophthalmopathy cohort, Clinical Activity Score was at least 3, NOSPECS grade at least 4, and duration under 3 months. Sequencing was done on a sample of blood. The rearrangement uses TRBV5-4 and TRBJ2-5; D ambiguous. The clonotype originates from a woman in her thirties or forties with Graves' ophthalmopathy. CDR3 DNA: TGTGCCAGCAGCTTCGGCTCACCTGGGGACCAGTACTTC. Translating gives CASSFGSPGDQYF.